This TCR beta chain was identified during a study of T cells in tumors after PD-1 blockade. At the level of the study: Daily vismodegib 150 mg continued in a subset of anti-PD-1-treated patients.

Overall study results and limits: Peripheral recruitment is suggested, as some novel exhausted tumor clones were in pre-treatment blood.

V was clipped by 7 bases and J by 2 bases, with 18 bases between them. CDR3 length: 15 residues. Germline CDR1 MDHEN, CDR2 SYDVKM. Concerning this clone itself: The antigen is not known.

TCRdb's copy holds only in-frame clones and misses some; the assay was immunoSEQ multiplex PCR. The sample includes 60,000 to 70,000 clones, 74% seen only once; the top ten take about 4.4%. Input was about 616 ng to 6,500 ng of genomic DNA from tumor or blood. This chain connects TRBV28 to TRBJ2-7; D gene uncertain. The receptor's source is a human donor with basal cell carcinoma. Here the sequenced sample was PBMCs, taken after anti-PD-1 treatment. The CDR3 DNA sequence: TGTGCCAGCAAGAGTGACATCTTAGACACCTACGAGCAGTACTTC. Translation: CASKSDILDTYEQYF. Full variable domain (remainder filled in from reference TRBV28 and TRBJ2-7): DVKVTQSSRYLVKRTGEKVFLECVQDMDHENMFWYRQDPGLGLRLIYFSYDVKMKEKGDIPEGYSVSREKKERFSLILESASTNQTSMYLCASKSDILDTYEQYFGPGTRLTVT.